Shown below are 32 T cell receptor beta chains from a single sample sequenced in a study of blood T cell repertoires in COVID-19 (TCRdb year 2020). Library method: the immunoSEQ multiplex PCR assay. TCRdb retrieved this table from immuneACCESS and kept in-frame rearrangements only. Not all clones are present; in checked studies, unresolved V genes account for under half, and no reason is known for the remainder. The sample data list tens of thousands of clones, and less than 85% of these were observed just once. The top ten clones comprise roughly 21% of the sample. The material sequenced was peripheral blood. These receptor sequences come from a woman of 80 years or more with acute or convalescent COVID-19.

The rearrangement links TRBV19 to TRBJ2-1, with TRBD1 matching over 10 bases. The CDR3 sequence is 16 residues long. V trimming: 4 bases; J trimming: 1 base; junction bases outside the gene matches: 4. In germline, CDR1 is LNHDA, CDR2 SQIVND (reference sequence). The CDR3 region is CASSRQGARSYNEQFF. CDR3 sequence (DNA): TGTGCCAGTAGTAGACAGGGGGCGAGGTCCTACAATGAGCAGTTCTTC. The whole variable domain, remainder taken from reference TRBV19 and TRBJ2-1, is DGGITQSPKYLFRKEGQNVTLSCEQNLNHDAMYWYRQDPGQGLRLIYYSQIVNDFQKGDIAEGYSVSREKKESFPLTVTSAQKNPTAFYLCASSRQGARSYNEQFFGPGTRLTVL.

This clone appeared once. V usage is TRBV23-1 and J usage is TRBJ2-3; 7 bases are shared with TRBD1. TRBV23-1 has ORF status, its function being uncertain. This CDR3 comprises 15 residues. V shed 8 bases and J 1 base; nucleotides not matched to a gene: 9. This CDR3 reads CASEENRGRTDTQYF. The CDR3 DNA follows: TGCGCCAGCGAAGAAAACAGGGGTCGCACAGATACGCAGTATTTT.

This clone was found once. The CDR3, as DNA: TGTGCCAGCAGCCAAGGAAGTAGCTCCTACGAGCAGTACTTC. Translation: CASSQGSSSYEQYF. The V gene is TRBV3-1 (or the pseudogene TRBV3-2), the J gene TRBJ2-7; D is ambiguous. This CDR3 is 14 amino acids long. With 1 base removed from V and 0 bases from J, the gap between germline ends came to 7 bases. Germline V CDR1 and CDR2: LGHDT, YNNKEL (reference sequence).

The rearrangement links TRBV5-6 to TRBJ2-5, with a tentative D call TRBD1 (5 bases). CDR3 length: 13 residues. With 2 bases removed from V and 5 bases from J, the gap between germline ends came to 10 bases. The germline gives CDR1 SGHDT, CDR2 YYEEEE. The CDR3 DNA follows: TGTGCCAGCAGCTTCAGGGTTGGTGAGACCCAGTACTTC. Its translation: CASSFRVGETQYF.

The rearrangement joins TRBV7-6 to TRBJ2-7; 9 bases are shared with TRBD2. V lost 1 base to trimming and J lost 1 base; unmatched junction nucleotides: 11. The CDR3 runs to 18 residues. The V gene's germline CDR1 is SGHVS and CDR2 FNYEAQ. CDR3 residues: CASSLELWCGRGSYEQYF. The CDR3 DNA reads TGTGCCAGCAGCTTAGAGCTGTGGTGCGGGAGGGGATCCTACGAGCAGTACTTC. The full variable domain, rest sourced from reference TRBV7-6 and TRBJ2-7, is GAGVSQSPRYKVTKRGQDVALRCDPISGHVSLYWYRQALGQGPEFLTYFNYEAQQDKSGLPNDRFSAERPEGSISTLTIQRTEQRDSAMYRCASSLELWCGRGSYEQYFGPGTRLTVT.

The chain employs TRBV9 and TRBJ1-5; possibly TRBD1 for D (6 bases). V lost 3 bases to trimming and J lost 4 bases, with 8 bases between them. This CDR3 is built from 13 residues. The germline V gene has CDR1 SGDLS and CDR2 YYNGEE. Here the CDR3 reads CASSAGTNQPQHF. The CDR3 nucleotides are TGTGCCAGCAGCGCCGGGACAAATCAGCCCCAGCATTTT.

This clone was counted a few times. The CDR3: CASSSSSGNTDTQYF. CDR3 nucleotide sequence: TGTGCCAGCAGCTCATCTAGCGGGAACACAGATACGCAGTATTTT. The rearrangement joins TRBV7-6 to TRBJ2-3; 9 bases line up with TRBD2. Unmatched junction bases numbered 4, after V lost 4 bases and J lost 2 bases. CDR1 is SGHVS, CDR2 FNYEAQ, per germline. CDR3 length equals 15 residues. The full variable domain, in which reference TRBV7-6 and TRBJ2-3 provide the parts outside the CDR3, is GAGVSQSPRYKVTKRGQDVALRCDPISGHVSLYWYRQALGQGPEFLTYFNYEAQQDKSGLPNDRFSAERPEGSISTLTIQRTEQRDSAMYRCASSSSSGNTDTQYFGPGTRLTVL.

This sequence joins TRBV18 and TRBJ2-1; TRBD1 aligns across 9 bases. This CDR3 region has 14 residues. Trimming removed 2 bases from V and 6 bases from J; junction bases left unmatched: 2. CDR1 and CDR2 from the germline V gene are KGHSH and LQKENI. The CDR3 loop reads CASSPRTGANEQFF. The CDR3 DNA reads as TGTGCCAGCTCACCAAGGACAGGGGCCAATGAGCAGTTCTTC.

The CDR3 nucleotides are TGCAGCGTTGGACAGGGAAGCTCTGGAAACACCATATATTTT. Protein: CSVGQGSSGNTIYF. This chain links TRBV29-1 with TRBJ1-3; 7 bases line up with TRBD1. The J segment lost 0 bases and the V segment lost 4 bases, leaving 3 bases of the junction unmatched. CDR3 length equals 14 residues. CDR1 is SQVTM and CDR2 is ANQGSEA in the germline V gene.

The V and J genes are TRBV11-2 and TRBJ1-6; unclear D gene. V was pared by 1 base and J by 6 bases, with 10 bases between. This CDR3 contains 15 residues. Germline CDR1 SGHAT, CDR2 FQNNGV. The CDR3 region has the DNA TGTGCCAGCAGCTTAGGCAGGTCTCCTAATTCACCCCTCCACTTT. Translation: CASSLGRSPNSPLHF.

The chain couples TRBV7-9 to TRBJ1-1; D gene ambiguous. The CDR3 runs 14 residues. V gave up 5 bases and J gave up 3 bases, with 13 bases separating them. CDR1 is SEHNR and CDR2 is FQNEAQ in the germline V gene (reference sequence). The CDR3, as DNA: TGTGCCAGCAGCCCTAGTCTCGCAGACACTGAAGCTTTCTTT. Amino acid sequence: CASSPSLADTEAFF.

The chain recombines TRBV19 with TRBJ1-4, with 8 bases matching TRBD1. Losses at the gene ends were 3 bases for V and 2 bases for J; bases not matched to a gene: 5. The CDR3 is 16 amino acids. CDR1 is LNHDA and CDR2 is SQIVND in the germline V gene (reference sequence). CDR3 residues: CASSIWQGATNEKLFF. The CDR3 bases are TGTGCCAGTAGTATCTGGCAGGGGGCGACTAATGAAAAACTGTTTTTT.

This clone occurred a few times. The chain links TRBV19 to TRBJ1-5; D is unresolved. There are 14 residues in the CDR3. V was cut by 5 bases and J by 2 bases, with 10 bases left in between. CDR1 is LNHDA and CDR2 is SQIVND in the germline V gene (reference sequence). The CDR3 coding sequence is TGTGCCAGTAGTTTCGACTTGGGCAATCAGCCCCAGCATTTT. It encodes CASSFDLGNQPQHF.

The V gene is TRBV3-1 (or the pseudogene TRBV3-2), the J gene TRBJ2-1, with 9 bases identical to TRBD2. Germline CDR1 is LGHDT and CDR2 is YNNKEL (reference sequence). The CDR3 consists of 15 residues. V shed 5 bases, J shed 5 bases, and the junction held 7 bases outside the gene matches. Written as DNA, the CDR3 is TGTGCCAGCAGCTTTAGCGGGGGCAACCACAATGAGCAGTTCTTC. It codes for CASSFSGGNHNEQFF.

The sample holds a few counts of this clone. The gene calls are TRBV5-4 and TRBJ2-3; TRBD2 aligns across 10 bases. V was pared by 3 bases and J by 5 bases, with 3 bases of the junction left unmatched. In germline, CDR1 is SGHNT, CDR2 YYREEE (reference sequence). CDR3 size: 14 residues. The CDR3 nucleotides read TGTGCCAGCAGCTCAAGGACTAGCGGAGATACGCAGTATTTT. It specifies CASSSRTSGDTQYF.

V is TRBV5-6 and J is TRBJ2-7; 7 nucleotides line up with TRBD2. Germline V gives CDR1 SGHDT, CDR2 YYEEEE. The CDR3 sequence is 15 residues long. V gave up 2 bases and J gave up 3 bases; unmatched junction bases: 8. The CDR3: CASSFPGTNVYEQYF. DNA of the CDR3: TGTGCCAGCAGCTTCCCTGGGACTAATGTCTACGAGCAGTACTTC.

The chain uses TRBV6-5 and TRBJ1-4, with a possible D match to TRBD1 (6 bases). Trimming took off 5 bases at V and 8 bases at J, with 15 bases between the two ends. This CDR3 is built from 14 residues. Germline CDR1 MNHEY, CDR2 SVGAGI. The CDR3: CASSRGGSEEKLFF. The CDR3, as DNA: TGTGCCAGCAGTAGGGGGGGCTCGGAGGAAAAACTGTTTTTT.

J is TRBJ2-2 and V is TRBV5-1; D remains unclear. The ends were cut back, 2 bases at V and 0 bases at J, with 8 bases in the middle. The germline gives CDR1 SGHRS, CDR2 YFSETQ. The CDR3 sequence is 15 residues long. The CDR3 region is CASSFARTNTGELFF. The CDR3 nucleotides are TGCGCCAGCAGCTTCGCCAGAACGAACACCGGGGAGCTGTTTTTT.

The CDR3 loop is CASSRTTGFGNTIYF. In nucleotides, the CDR3 is TGTGCCAGCAGCCGTACGACAGGGTTCGGAAACACCATATATTTT. V gene TRBV3-1 (or the pseudogene TRBV3-2) combines with J gene TRBJ1-3, with 7 bases that match TRBD1. Germline trimming cut 4 bases from V and 4 bases from J; bases unmatched to any gene: 7. The CDR3 consists of 15 residues. Per germline, CDR1 LGHDT and CDR2 YNNKEL (reference sequence).

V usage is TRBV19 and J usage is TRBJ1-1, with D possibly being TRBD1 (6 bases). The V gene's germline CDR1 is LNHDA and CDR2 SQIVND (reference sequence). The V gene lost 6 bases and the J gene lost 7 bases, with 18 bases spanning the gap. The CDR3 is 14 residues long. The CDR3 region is CASRVTGTNFEAFF. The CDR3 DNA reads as TGTGCCAGTAGAGTTACCGGGACAAACTTTGAAGCTTTCTTT.

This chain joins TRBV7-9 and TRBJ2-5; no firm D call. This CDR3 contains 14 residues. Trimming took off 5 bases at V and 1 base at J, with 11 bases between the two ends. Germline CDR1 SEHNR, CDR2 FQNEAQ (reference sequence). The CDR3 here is CASSPGLTQETQYF. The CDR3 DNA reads TGTGCCAGCAGCCCAGGTCTAACCCAAGAGACCCAGTACTTC.

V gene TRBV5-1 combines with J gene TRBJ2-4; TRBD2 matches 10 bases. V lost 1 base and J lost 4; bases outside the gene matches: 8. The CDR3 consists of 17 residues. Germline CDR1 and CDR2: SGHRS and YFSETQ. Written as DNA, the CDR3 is TGCGCCAGCAGCTTGAGGCTAGCGGGAGAACAGAAAAACATTCAGTACTTC. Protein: CASSLRLAGEQKNIQYF.

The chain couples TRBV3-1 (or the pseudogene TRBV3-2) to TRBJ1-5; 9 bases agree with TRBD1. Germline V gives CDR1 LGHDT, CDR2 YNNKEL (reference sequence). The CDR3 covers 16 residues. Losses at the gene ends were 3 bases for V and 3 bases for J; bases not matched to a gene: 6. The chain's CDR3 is CASSQTGGVANQPQHF. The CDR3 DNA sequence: TGTGCCAGCAGCCAGACAGGGGGGGTCGCCAATCAGCCCCAGCATTTT.

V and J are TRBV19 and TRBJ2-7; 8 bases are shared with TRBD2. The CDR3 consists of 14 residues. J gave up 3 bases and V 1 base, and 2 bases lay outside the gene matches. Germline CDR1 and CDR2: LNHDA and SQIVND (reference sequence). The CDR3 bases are TGTGCCAGTAGTATAGCGGGAGGGGGCTACGAGCAGTACTTC. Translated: CASSIAGGGYEQYF.

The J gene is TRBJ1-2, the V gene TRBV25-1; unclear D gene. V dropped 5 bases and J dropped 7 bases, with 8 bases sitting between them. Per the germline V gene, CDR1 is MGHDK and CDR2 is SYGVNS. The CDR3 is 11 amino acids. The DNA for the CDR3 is TGTGCCAGCAGTTCCTTCGGTGGCTACACCTTC. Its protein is CASSSFGGYTF.

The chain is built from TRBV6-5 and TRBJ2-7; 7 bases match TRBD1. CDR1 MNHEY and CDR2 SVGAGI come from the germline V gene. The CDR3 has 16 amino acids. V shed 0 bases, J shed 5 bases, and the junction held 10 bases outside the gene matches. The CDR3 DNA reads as TGTGCCAGCAGTTACTCCCCGACCGACAGGGTCCACGAGCAGTACTTC. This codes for CASSYSPTDRVHEQYF.

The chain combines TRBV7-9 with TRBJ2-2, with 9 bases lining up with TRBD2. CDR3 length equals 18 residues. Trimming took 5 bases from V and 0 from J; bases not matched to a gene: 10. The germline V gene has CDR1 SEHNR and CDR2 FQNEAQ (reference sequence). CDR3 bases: TGTGCCAGCAGCATCCGGGGTAGCGGGAGCGCGAACACCGGGGAGCTGTTTTTT. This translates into CASSIRGSGSANTGELFF.

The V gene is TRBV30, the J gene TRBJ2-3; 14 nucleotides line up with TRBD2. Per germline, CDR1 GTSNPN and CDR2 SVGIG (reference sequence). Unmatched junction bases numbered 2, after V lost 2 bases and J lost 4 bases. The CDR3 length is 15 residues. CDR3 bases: TGTGCCTGGAGTCGACTAGCGGGAGGGTCAGATACGCAGTATTTT. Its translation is CAWSRLAGGSDTQYF.

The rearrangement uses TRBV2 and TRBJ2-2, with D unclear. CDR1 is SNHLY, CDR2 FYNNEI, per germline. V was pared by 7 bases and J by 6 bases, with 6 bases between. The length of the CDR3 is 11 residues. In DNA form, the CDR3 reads TGTGCCAGCAAGGAGCCCGGGGAGCTGTTTTTT. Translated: CASKEPGELFF.

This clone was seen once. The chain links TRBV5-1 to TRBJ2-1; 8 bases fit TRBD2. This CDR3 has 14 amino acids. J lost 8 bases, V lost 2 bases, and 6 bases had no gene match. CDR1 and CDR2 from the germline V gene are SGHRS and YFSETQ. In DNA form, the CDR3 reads TGCGCCAGCAGCTTTCGGGGGGGCGTACATGAGCAGTTCTTC. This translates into CASSFRGGVHEQFF.

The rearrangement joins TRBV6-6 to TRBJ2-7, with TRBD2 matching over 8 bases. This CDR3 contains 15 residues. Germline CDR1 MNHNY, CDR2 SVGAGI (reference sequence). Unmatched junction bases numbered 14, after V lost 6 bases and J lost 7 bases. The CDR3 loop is CASSTPGVAGREQYF. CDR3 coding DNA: TGTGCCAGCAGCACCCCCGGGGTAGCGGGACGAGAGCAGTACTTC.

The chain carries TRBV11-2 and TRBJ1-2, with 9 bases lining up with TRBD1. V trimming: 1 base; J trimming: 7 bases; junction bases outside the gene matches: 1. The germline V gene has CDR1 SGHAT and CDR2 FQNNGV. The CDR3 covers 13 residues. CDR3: CASSLGTGVGYTF. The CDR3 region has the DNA TGTGCCAGCAGCTTAGGGACAGGGGTTGGCTACACCTTC.